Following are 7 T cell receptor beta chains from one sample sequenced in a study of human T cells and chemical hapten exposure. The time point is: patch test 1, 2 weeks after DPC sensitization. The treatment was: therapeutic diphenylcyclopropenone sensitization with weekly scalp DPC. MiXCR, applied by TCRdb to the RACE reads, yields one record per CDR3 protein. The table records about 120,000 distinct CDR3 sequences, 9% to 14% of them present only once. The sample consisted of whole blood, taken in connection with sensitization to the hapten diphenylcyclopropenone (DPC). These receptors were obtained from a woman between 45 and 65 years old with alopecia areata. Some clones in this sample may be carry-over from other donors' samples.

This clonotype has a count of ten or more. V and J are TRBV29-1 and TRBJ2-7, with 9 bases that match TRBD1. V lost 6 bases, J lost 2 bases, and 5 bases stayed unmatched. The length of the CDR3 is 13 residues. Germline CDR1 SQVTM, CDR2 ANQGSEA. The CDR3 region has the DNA TGCAGCGTCGAGGGACAGGGACCCTACGAGCAGTACTTC. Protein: CSVEGQGPYEQYF.

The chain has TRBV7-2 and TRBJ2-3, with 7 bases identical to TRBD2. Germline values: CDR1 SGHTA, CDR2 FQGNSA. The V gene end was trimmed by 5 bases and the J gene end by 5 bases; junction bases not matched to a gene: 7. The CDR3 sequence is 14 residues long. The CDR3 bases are TGTGCCAGCAGCCGCGGAGCGGGGAAAGATACGCAGTATTTT. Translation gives CASSRGAGKDTQYF. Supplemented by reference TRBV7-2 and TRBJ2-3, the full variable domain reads GAGVSQSPSNKVTEKGKDVELRCDPISGHTALYWYRQSLGQGLEFLIYFQGNSAPDKSGLPSDRFSAERTGGSVSTLTIQRTQQEDSAVYLCASSRGAGKDTQYFGPGTRLTVL.

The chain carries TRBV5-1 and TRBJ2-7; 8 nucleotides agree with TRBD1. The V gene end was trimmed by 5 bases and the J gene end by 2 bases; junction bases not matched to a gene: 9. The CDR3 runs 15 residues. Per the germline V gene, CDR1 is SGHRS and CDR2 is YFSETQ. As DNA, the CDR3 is TGCGCCAGCAGATTCCAAGGACAGGGAACCTACGAGCAGTACTTC. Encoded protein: CASRFQGQGTYEQYF.

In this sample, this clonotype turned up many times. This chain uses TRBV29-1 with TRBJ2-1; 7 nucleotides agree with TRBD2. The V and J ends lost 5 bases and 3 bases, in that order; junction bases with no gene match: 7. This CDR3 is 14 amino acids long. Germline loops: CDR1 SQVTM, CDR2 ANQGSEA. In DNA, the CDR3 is TGCAGCGTTCGGCGAGCGGGATTCTACAATGAGCAGTTCTTC. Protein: CSVRRAGFYNEQFF.

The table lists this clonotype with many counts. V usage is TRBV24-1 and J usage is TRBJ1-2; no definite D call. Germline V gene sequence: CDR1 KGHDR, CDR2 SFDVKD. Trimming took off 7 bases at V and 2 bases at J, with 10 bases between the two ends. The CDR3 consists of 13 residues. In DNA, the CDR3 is TGTGCCACCAGCCCTCAGGCCAACTATGGCTACACCTTC. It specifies CATSPQANYGYTF.

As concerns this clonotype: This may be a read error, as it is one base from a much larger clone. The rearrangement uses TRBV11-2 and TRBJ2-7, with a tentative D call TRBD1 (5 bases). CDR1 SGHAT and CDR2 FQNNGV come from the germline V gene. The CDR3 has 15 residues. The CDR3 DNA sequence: TGTACCAGCAGCTTCTCCCCAGGGAAATCCTACGAGCAGTACTTC. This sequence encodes CTSSFSPGKSYEQYF.

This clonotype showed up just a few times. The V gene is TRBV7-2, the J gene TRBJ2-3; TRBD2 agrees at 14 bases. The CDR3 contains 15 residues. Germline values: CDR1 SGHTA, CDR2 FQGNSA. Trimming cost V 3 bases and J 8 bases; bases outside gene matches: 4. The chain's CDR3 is CASSLTSGGAGTQYF. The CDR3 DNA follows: TGTGCCAGCAGCTTGACTAGCGGGGGGGCCGGTACGCAGTATTTT.